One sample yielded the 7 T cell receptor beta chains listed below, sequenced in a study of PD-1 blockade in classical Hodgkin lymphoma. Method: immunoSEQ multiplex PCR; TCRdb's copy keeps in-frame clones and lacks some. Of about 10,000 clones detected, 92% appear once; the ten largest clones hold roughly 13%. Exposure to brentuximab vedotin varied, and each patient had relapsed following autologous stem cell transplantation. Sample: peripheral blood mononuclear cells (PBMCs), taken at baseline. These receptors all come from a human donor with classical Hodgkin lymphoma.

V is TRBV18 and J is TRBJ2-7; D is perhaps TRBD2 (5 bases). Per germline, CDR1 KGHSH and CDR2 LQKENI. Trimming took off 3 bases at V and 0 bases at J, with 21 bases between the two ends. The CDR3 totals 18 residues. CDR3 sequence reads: CASSPVGSLNPSSYEQYF. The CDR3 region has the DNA TGTGCCAGCTCACCGGTAGGGAGCCTGAACCCGAGCTCCTACGAGCAGTACTTC.

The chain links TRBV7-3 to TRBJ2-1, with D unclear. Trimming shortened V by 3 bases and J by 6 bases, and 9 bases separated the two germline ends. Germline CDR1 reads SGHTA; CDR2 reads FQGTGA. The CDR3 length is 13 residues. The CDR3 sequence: CASSLDPSNEQFF. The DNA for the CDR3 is TGTGCCAGCAGCTTGGACCCCAGCAATGAGCAGTTCTTC.

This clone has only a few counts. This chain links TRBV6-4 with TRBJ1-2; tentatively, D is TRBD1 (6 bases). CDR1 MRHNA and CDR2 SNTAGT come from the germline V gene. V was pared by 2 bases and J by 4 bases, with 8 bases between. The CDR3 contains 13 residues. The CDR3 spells CASSDGGSYGYTF. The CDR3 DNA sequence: TGTGCCAGCAGTGACGGGGGCAGCTATGGCTACACCTTC.

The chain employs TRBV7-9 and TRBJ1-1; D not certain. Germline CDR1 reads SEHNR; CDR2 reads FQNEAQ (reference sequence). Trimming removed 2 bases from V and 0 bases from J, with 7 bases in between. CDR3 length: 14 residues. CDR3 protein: CASSLLQVNTEAFF. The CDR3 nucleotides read TGTGCCAGCAGCTTATTACAAGTGAACACTGAAGCTTTCTTT.

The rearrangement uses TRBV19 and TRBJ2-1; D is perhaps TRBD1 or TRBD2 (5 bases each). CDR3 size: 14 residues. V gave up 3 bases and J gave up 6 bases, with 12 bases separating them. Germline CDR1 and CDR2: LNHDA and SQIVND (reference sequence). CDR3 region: CASSILGGPNEQFF. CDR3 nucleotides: TGTGCCAGTAGTATTCTTGGGGGACCCAATGAGCAGTTCTTC.

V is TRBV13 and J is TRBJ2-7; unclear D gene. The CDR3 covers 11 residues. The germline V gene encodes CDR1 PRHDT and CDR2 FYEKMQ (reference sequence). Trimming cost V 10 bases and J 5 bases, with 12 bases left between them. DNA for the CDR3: TGTGCCACCAAATCGGTAAACGAGCAGTACTTC. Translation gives CATKSVNEQYF.

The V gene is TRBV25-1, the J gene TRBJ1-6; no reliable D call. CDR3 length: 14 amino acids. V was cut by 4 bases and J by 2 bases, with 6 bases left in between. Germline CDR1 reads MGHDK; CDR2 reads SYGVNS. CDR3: CASSVRTYNSPLHF. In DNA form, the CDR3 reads TGTGCCAGCAGTGTCCGGACCTATAATTCACCCCTCCACTTT. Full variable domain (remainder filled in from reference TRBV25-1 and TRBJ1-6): EADIYQTPRYLVIGTGKKITLECSQTMGHDKMYWYQQDPGMELHLIHYSYGVNSTEKGDLSSESTVSRIRTEHFPLTLESARPSHTSQYLCASSVRTYNSPLHFGNGTRLTVT.